This is a list of T cell receptor beta chains from one sample in a study of cytomegalovirus exposure and HLA in healthy donors. Repertoires were generated with immunoSEQ multiplex PCR, while TCRdb's copy carries only in-frame clones and drops some. The repertoire holds 95,000 to 150,000 clones, with around 78% as singletons. Sequencing was done on a sample of PBMCs. All receptors derive from a woman aged 35 to 49 in good health and CMV-seronegative. CDR3s include the opening cysteine and the closing phenylalanine or tryptophan. A D gene is named only where the DNA matches it firmly. Size is omitted from some rows. Given values are once, few, many or a class for expanded clones.

j_gene | v_gene | abundance | len | d_gene | CDR3aa | CDR3nt
TRBJ1-1 | TRBV15 | NA | 14 | NA | CATSKPAENTEAFF | TGTGCCACCAGTAAGCCCGCGGAGAACACTGAAGCTTTCTTT
TRBJ2-1 | TRBV14 | NA | 15 | NA | CASSQGLNRALGQFF | TGTGCCAGCAGCCAAGGCTTAAACAGGGCGTTGGGGCAGTTCTTC
TRBJ1-2 | TRBV27 | once | 12 | NA | CASSYAGYGYTF | TGTGCCAGCAGTTATGCAGGGTACGGCTACACCTTC
TRBJ2-7 | TRBV7-2 | few | 15 | TRBD2 | CASSLEGLARYEQYF | TGTGCCAGCAGCTTAGAAGGACTAGCCCGCTACGAGCAGTACTTC
TRBJ1-1 | TRBV7-2 | NA | 15 | NA | CASSLVGAVNTEAFF | TGTGCCAGCAGCTTAGTGGGGGCGGTTAACACTGAAGCTTTCTTT
TRBJ2-1 | TRBV7-6 | NA | 15 | TRBD2 | CASSPVAGVYSEQFF | TGTGCCAGCAGCCCCGTAGCGGGAGTGTATAGTGAGCAGTTCTTC
TRBJ2-1 | TRBV4-1 | NA | 14 | NA | CASSIQRAYNEQFF | TGCGCCAGCAGCATCCAGCGAGCCTACAATGAGCAGTTCTTC
TRBJ2-6 | TRBV7-9 | NA | 19 | NA | CASSSRTGLRVTGANGLTF | TGTGCCAGCAGCTCCCGGACAGGACTACGGGTGACTGGGGCCAACGGCCTGACTTTC
TRBJ2-7 | TRBV5-1 | NA | 14 | NA | CASSLVDGLYEQYF | TGCGCCAGCAGCTTGGTGGACGGACTCTACGAGCAGTACTTC
TRBJ2-3 | TRBV2 | NA | 15 | NA | CASSERLGGTDTQYF | TGTGCCAGCAGTGAAAGGCTCGGGGGCACAGATACGCAGTATTTT
TRBJ2-7 | TRBV11-2 | NA | 14 | NA | CASSFGVTTYEQYF | TGTGCCAGCAGCTTCGGGGTAACTACCTACGAGCAGTACTTC
TRBJ2-1 | TRBV5-6 | once | 15 | NA | CASSPTQWAESEQFF | TGTGCCAGCAGCCCAACCCAGTGGGCCGAGAGTGAGCAGTTCTTC
TRBJ2-1 | TRBV5-1 | NA | 16 | TRBD2 | CASSLEAGYSYNEQFF | TGCGCCAGCAGCTTGGAAGCGGGGTACTCCTACAATGAGCAGTTCTTC
TRBJ1-4 | TRBV6-1 | NA | 14 | NA | CASSEMELNEKLFF | TGTGCCAGCAGTGAAATGGAGCTCAATGAAAAACTGTTTTTT
TRBJ2-3 | TRBV6-4 | NA | 14 | NA | CASSATTISGTQYF | TGTGCCAGCAGCGCGACGACTATCTCGGGTACGCAGTATTTT
TRBJ1-2 | TRBV28 | once | 13 | NA | CASSLNREQSYTF | TGTGCCAGCAGTTTGAACAGGGAGCAAAGCTACACCTTC
TRBJ2-1 | TRBV5-1 | NA | 15 | TRBD1 | CASSLFPGQGFEQFF | TGCGCCAGCAGCTTGTTCCCGGGACAGGGGTTTGAGCAGTTCTTC
TRBJ1-2 | TRBV6-1 | NA | 16 | NA | CASSEEQPTYSYGYTF | TGTGCCAGCAGTGAAGAACAGCCGACGTATAGTTATGGCTACACCTTC
TRBJ2-7 | TRBV11-2 | few | 14 | TRBD1 | CASSPTDRVYEQYF | TGTGCCAGCAGCCCGACGGACAGGGTTTACGAGCAGTACTTC
TRBJ2-5 | TRBV11-3 | NA | 13 | NA | CASSSRTEETQYF | TGTGCCAGCAGCTCCAGGACAGAAGAGACCCAGTACTTC
TRBJ2-3 | TRBV5-8 | few | 16 | TRBD1 | CASSLGADRVTDTQYF | TGTGCCAGCAGCTTGGGAGCGGACAGGGTCACAGATACGCAGTATTTT
TRBJ2-5 | TRBV25-1 | NA | 13 | NA | CASSILARETQYF | TGTGCCAGCAGTATACTAGCTCGAGAGACCCAGTACTTC
TRBJ1-2 | TRBV9 | NA | 14 | TRBD1 | CASSVGTGTYGYTF | TGTGCCAGCAGCGTGGGGACAGGGACCTATGGCTACACCTTC
TRBJ1-1 | TRBV5-1 | NA | 15 | TRBD1 | CASSLKGAGNTEAFF | TGCGCCAGCAGCTTAAAGGGGGCGGGGAACACTGAAGCTTTCTTT
TRBJ2-7 | TRBV18 | NA | 14 | TRBD2 | CASSPREGPYEQYF | TGTGCCAGCTCACCAAGGGAGGGACCCTACGAGCAGTACTTC
TRBJ1-2 | TRBV28 | few | 19 | TRBD1 | CASSAVSGTADWKSDGYTF | TGTGCCAGCAGTGCCGTGTCCGGGACAGCAGATTGGAAGAGCGATGGCTACACCTTC
TRBJ1-1 | TRBV4-1 | NA | 11 | NA | CASSQGGKAFF | TGCGCCAGCAGCCAAGGAGGGAAAGCTTTCTTT
TRBJ1-5 | TRBV28 | few | 15 | TRBD1 | CASSFLTGGWQPQHF | TGTGCCAGCAGTTTCTTGACAGGGGGCTGGCAGCCCCAGCATTTT
TRBJ2-3 | TRBV10-3 | NA | 15 | TRBD1 | CAIRAGTGEADTQYF | TGTGCCATCAGAGCCGGGACAGGGGAAGCAGATACGCAGTATTTT